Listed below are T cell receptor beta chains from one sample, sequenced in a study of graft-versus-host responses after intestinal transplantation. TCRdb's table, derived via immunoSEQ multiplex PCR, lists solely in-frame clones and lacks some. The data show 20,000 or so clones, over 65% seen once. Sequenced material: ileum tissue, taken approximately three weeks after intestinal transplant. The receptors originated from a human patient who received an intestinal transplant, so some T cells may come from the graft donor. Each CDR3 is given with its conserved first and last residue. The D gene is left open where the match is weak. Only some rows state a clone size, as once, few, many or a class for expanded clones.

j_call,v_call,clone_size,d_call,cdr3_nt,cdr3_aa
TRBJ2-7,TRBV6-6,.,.,TGTGCCAGCAGTGTCGGGAGACGGAGAAACGAGCAGTACTTC,CASSVGRRRNEQYF
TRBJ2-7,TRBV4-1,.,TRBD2,TGCGCCAGCAGCCATGAACTAGCGGGAGGGAGCTACGAGCAGTACTTC,CASSHELAGGSYEQYF
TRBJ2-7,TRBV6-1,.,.,TGTGCCAGCAGGGTCAGGGGTTCGTACGAGCAGTACTTC,CASRVRGSYEQYF
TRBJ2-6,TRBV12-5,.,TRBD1,TGTGCTAGTATCGACAGGGCTGGGGCCAACGTCCTGACTTTC,CASIDRAGANVLTF
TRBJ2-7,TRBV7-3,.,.,TGTGCCAGCAGCGTTGGGGCAGGGAACTCCTACGAGCAGTACTTC,CASSVGAGNSYEQYF
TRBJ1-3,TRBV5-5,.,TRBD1,TGTGCCAGCAGCAAAACCGGGACAGGGATGAGCATTCTCTCTGGAAACACCATATATTTT,CASSKTGTGMSILSGNTIYF
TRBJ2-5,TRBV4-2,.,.,TGTGCCAGCAGCCAAGTCCTGGGACCGAGGGGGCAAGAGACCCAGTACTTC,CASSQVLGPRGQETQYF
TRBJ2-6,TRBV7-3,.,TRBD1,TGTGCCAGCAGCACGGGGACAGATTCCTACTCTGGGGCCAACGTCCTGACTTTC,CASSTGTDSYSGANVLTF
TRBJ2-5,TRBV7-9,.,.,TGTGCCAGCAGCTTAGGGACAGCGATACAAGAGACCCAGTACTTC,CASSLGTAIQETQYF
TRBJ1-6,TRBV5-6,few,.,TGTGCCAGCAGCTCCTTGACTGTTGCCGGAAATTCACCCCTCCACTTT,CASSSLTVAGNSPLHF
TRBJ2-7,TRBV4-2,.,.,TGTGCCAGCAGCCAGGAATCTTGGGGGGCCTACGAGCAGTACTTC,CASSQESWGAYEQYF